Listed below are T cell receptor beta chains from one sample, sequenced in a study of cytomegalovirus exposure and HLA in healthy donors. Produced via immunoSEQ multiplex PCR; TCRdb's table is partial and in-frame only. The sample lists 130,000 or so clones; roughly 75% were seen once. Sequencing was performed on PBMCs. The receptors were sampled from a man aged 30 to 45 in good health and CMV-seronegative. Each CDR3 is given without its conserved first and last residue.

v_gene: TRBV28; j_gene: TRBJ2-2; CDR3aa: ASWGRQNTGELF
v_gene: TRBV28; j_gene: TRBJ2-1; CDR3aa: ASSSHRLAPNGNEQF
v_gene: TRBV12-5; j_gene: TRBJ1-5; CDR3aa: ASGLCVAPDRCNQPQH
v_gene: TRBV30; j_gene: TRBJ1-5; CDR3aa: AWSGDRPNQPQH
v_gene: TRBV9; j_gene: TRBJ2-7; CDR3aa: ASSGSSYEQY
v_gene: TRBV5-1; j_gene: TRBJ1-2; CDR3aa: ASSRHQQQGEGGYT
v_gene: TRBV5-8; j_gene: TRBJ1-5; CDR3aa: ASSTGDRGDQPQH
v_gene: TRBV6-1; j_gene: TRBJ2-1; CDR3aa: ASSDVAGGPYEQF
v_gene: TRBV7-9; j_gene: TRBJ1-2; CDR3aa: ASSNSGGLANYGYT
v_gene: TRBV7-2; j_gene: -; CDR3aa: ASTDSSYEQY
v_gene: TRBV28; j_gene: TRBJ1-2; CDR3aa: ASTVSRMYGYT
v_gene: TRBV4-1; j_gene: TRBJ2-4; CDR3aa: ASSQDVDLGKRVQY
v_gene: TRBV7-9; j_gene: TRBJ2-3; CDR3aa: ASSLIRGDTQY
v_gene: TRBV5-1; j_gene: TRBJ2-3; CDR3aa: ASSGGLAGLTDTQY
v_gene: TRBV9; j_gene: TRBJ2-5; CDR3aa: ASSSGEGRETQY
v_gene: TRBV5-1; j_gene: TRBJ2-7; CDR3aa: ASSRDREYEQY
v_gene: TRBV20-1; j_gene: TRBJ1-1; CDR3aa: SASGAGAF
v_gene: TRBV6-1; j_gene: TRBJ1-6; CDR3aa: ASSPRDRVDSPLH
v_gene: TRBV6-1; j_gene: TRBJ2-7; CDR3aa: ASWIGAGGFYEQY
v_gene: TRBV7-2; j_gene: TRBJ2-3; CDR3aa: ASSFGTGRISDTQY
v_gene: TRBV15; j_gene: TRBJ1-4; CDR3aa: ATSRQETSEKLF
v_gene: TRBV4-3; j_gene: TRBJ2-2; CDR3aa: ASSSKVAGANTGELF
v_gene: TRBV4-3; j_gene: TRBJ1-2; CDR3aa: ASSQVGGGYT
v_gene: TRBV7-9; j_gene: TRBJ2-1; CDR3aa: ASSPPYGGAYNEQF